This TCR beta chain was captured in a study of T cell changes during pregnancy in multiple sclerosis. V shed 3 bases and J shed 9 bases, with 3 bases lying between them. This CDR3 contains 10 residues. Germline CDR1 and CDR2: SEHNR and FQNEAQ (reference sequence). Produced via immunoSEQ multiplex PCR; TCRdb's table is partial and in-frame only. Among tens of thousands of clones listed, more than 85% were seen once. Source: peripheral blood, taken in the first trimester of pregnancy. The sequence was obtained from a female donor in good health, enrolled as a control in a pregnancy study. This rearrangement joins TRBV7-9 to TRBJ2-1; D is undetermined. CDR3 residues: CASSLREQFF. CDR3 nucleotide sequence: TGTGCCAGCAGCTTGCGTGAGCAGTTCTTC.